These T cell receptor beta chains were read from a single sample in a study of blood T cell repertoires in COVID-19. Sequencing used immunoSEQ multiplex PCR; TCRdb keeps in-frame clones, though not all of them. The repertoire holds a few hundred thousand clones, approximately 81% seen once, with roughly 3.4% in the top ten. The source material was peripheral blood. These receptors all come from a woman younger than 30 with acute or convalescent COVID-19. The CDR3 runs from the conserved cysteine through the conserved F or W. Each record gives: CDR3 length, D gene, V gene, J gene, clone size, CDR3 DNA, CDR3 protein. The D gene is left open where the match is weak. Some rows mark clone size as missing; the rest say once, few, many or name a class of expanded clone.

15	TRBD1	TRBV6-2/TRBV6-3	TRBJ1-2	-	TGTGCCAGCAGTTCCTCGGGACAGTCTTCTTATGGCTACACCTTC	CASSSSGQSSYGYTF
15	TRBD1	TRBV11-3	TRBJ1-2	few	TGTGCCAGCAGCTTAACCGCAGGGGGCAACTATGGCTACACCTTC	CASSLTAGGNYGYTF
15	TRBD2	TRBV3-1/TRBV3-2	TRBJ2-7	-	TGTGCCAGCAGCCCCTCTAGCGGGAGTATCTACGAGCAGTACTTC	CASSPSSGSIYEQYF
15	-	TRBV6-5	TRBJ1-5	-	TGTGCCAGCAGTCCCCGGGGAGCCGCCAATCAGCCCCAGCATTTT	CASSPRGAANQPQHF
14	TRBD1	TRBV6-4	TRBJ1-6	-	TGTGCCAGCAGTGACTCGAACAGGGGATCACCCCTCCACTTT	CASSDSNRGSPLHF
15	TRBD1	TRBV2	TRBJ1-5	-	TGTGCCAGCAGCGACAGGGGTACTAGCAATCAGCCCCAGCATTTT	CASSDRGTSNQPQHF
15	-	TRBV7-3	TRBJ1-4	-	TGTGCCAGCAGCTCCGACGACAGGCCTGGGGAAAAACTGTTTTTT	CASSSDDRPGEKLFF
17	TRBD1	TRBV4-1	TRBJ1-5	-	TGCGCCAGCAGCCCAAGTGTCGTGGGACAGCTCAATCAGCCCCAGCATTTT	CASSPSVVGQLNQPQHF
12	-	TRBV15	TRBJ1-2	-	TGTGCCACCAGCAGCGCAGGGTTTGGCTACACCTTC	CATSSAGFGYTF
13	-	TRBV28	TRBJ1-2	-	TGTGCCAGCAGTTTGAAGTCGGGCTATGGCTACACCTTC	CASSLKSGYGYTF
15	TRBD2	TRBV10-3	TRBJ2-5	-	TGTGCCATCAGCGAGGGACTAGCGGGCTTAGAGACCCAGTACTTC	CAISEGLAGLETQYF
18	-	TRBV28	TRBJ1-3	-	TGTGCCAGCAGCACCCCCCGCGGGGGGAGTCACTCTGGAAACACCATATATTTT	CASSTPRGGSHSGNTIYF
12	-	TRBV28	TRBJ2-1	-	TGTGCCAGCAGCGCACCTATGAGGCAGCCGTTCTTC	CASSAPMRQPFF
14	TRBD1	TRBV19	TRBJ1-2	-	TGTGCCAGTAGCCACCTGGACAGGGCGGTTGGCTACACCTTC	CASSHLDRAVGYTF
15	-	TRBV6-5	TRBJ2-3	-	TGTGCCAGCAGTTATCGGGGACTTAGCACAGATACGCAGTATTTT	CASSYRGLSTDTQYF
16	TRBD1	TRBV15	TRBJ1-1	-	TGTGCCACCAGCCTCGGGACAGGGGGCGCAGACACTGAAGCTTTCTTT	CATSLGTGGADTEAFF
14	TRBD1	TRBV15	TRBJ1-2	many	TGTGCCACCAGCACGCGGAGGACAGGGGAGGGCTACACCTTC	CATSTRRTGEGYTF
14	-	TRBV3-1/TRBV3-2	TRBJ1-2	-	TGTGCCAGCAGCCCGACAGAGATAAACTATGGCTACACCTTC	CASSPTEINYGYTF
14	-	TRBV6-6	TRBJ1-1	few	TGTGCCAGCAGTTATTTTCAGGGGAACACTGAAGCTTTCTTT	CASSYFQGNTEAFF
12	-	TRBV4-1	TRBJ2-2	-	TGCGCCAGCAGCCCAGCGACCGGGGAGCTGTTTTTT	CASSPATGELFF
19	TRBD2	TRBV7-9	TRBJ2-2	-	TGTGCCAGCACCAACCCGGGGGCGGGGGGCCGCTTCTCTACCGGGGAGCTGTTTTTT	CASTNPGAGGRFSTGELFF
13	TRBD2	TRBV19	TRBJ2-3	-	TGTGCCAGTAGCGGGGGGGGCACAGATACGCAGTATTTT	CASSGGGTDTQYF
13	-	TRBV7-9	TRBJ1-1	few	TGTGCCAGCAGCCAACCACAGAGGGCTGAAGCTTTCTTT	CASSQPQRAEAFF
13	-	TRBV6-5	TRBJ1-4	many	TGTGCCAGCAGGCAGGGATGGGGTGAAAAACTGTTTTTT	CASRQGWGEKLFF
15	-	TRBV28	TRBJ1-2	-	TGTGCCAGCAGTTTATTACAGAATCTGGTCTATGGCTACACCTTC	CASSLLQNLVYGYTF
13	-	TRBV7-2	TRBJ2-3	-	TGTGCCAGCAGCTTAGGATCGGGGGATACGCAGTATTTT	CASSLGSGDTQYF
13	-	TRBV29-1	TRBJ1-1	-	TGCAGCGTCACGGGACACCCGAACACTGAAGCTTTCTTT	CSVTGHPNTEAFF
15	TRBD1	TRBV4-1	TRBJ2-1	-	TGCGCCAGCAGCCAAGAGGGGACAGGGGTCTATGAGCAGTTCTTC	CASSQEGTGVYEQFF
14	-	TRBV28	TRBJ2-7	-	TGTGCCAGCAGTTTGTCTAGGGCGGGGTACGAGCAGTACTTC	CASSLSRAGYEQYF
13	-	TRBV2	TRBJ2-5	-	TGTGCCAGCAGCTCGGGAAGAGCGGAGACCCAGTACTTC	CASSSGRAETQYF
14	-	TRBV30	TRBJ1-4	-	TGTGCCTGGAGTTTGGGGCAGCAAAATGAAAAACTGTTTTTT	CAWSLGQQNEKLFF
15	TRBD1	TRBV7-9	TRBJ1-2	-	TGTGCCAGCAGCTTAGGGGGACAGGGGGCGTCGGGCTACACCTTC	CASSLGGQGASGYTF
15	-	TRBV4-2	TRBJ1-5	-	TGTGCCAGCAAGGAAAGGACAGTAAGCAATCAGCCCCAGCATTTT	CASKERTVSNQPQHF
16	TRBD1	TRBV19	TRBJ1-4	-	TGTGCCAGTTGCCCGGTGGTTGACAGGGCAGGGGAAAAACTGTTTTTT	CASCPVVDRAGEKLFF
14	-	TRBV6-5	TRBJ1-2	-	TGTGCCAGCAGGGTGGGGGGGGTGAACTATGGCTACACCTTC	CASRVGGVNYGYTF
14	TRBD1	TRBV9	TRBJ1-5	-	TGTGCCAGCAGCGGACAGGGCGGCAATCAGCCCCAGCATTTT	CASSGQGGNQPQHF
15	-	TRBV5-1	TRBJ1-6	-	TGCGCCAGCAGCTTAGGGACTGACCTTAGCTCACCCCTCCACTTT	CASSLGTDLSSPLHF
16	TRBD2	TRBV6-6	TRBJ2-7	once	TGTGCCAGCAAGGCAGCTAGCGGGTTCGATGAGTACGAGCAGTACTTC	CASKAASGFDEYEQYF
15	TRBD1	TRBV11-2	TRBJ1-1	few	TGTGCCAGCAGCGGGGGACAGGTGGGGAACACTGAAGCTTTCTTT	CASSGGQVGNTEAFF
17	-	TRBV4-1	TRBJ1-1	once	TGCGCCAGCAGCCAACCTCCCCGAGCCTCCTTCCCCACTGAAGCTTTCTTT	CASSQPPRASFPTEAFF
18	TRBD2	TRBV29-1	TRBJ2-3	once	TGCAGCGTTGAAGATCCTCAGGGTCTAGCGGGAGGGACAGATACGCAGTATTTT	CSVEDPQGLAGGTDTQYF
15	-	TRBV2	TRBJ2-3	-	TGTGCCAGCAGTGAAGCGGGGGGGCCGGCAGATACGCAGTATTTT	CASSEAGGPADTQYF
17	TRBD1	TRBV28	TRBJ2-6	few	TGTGCCAGCAGTGCACAGGGGGCGCTGAGAGGGGCCAACGTCCTGACTTTC	CASSAQGALRGANVLTF
16	TRBD2	TRBV5-1	TRBJ2-1	-	TGCGCCAGCAGCCCACTAGCGGGAGTTACCTACAATGAGCAGTTCTTC	CASSPLAGVTYNEQFF
13	TRBD1	TRBV28	TRBJ1-4	-	TGTGCCAGCAGTCCCCCGGGACAGGAAAAACTGTTTTTT	CASSPPGQEKLFF
14	TRBD1	TRBV19	TRBJ1-5	-	TGTGCCAGTAGCTCGGACAGGAGGGGTCAGCCCCAGCATTTT	CASSSDRRGQPQHF
13	-	TRBV29-1	TRBJ2-5	-	TGCAGCGTTGAATGGCGGAGGGTAGAGACCCAGTACTTC	CSVEWRRVETQYF
15	TRBD1	TRBV5-4	TRBJ2-1	-	TGTGCCAGCAGTCCAGGGACAGGGGGTCCCAATGAGCAGTTCTTC	CASSPGTGGPNEQFF
18	-	TRBV7-4	TRBJ2-4	-	TGTGCCAGCAGCTTACAGGGCGAACAGCGAGTAGCCAAAAACATTCAGTACTTC	CASSLQGEQRVAKNIQYF